This entry concerns a single T cell receptor beta chain. Its cognate antigen is unknown. Profiling relied on immunoSEQ multiplex PCR, and the TCRdb table lists in-frame clones only, not all of them. The top ten hold 33% of the sample, which has about 19,000 clones, 79% seen once. This entry belongs to a study of OX40 agonist ivuxolimab in advanced cancers. In the study overall: Patient treatment consisted of intravenous ivuxolimab administration every 2 weeks at 0.01 to 10 mg/kg. It was permissible to have had prior anti-PD-1, anti-PD-L1 or anti-CTLA-4 therapy, and less than 45% had some. Study-wide findings and caveats: Not determined was the antigen specificity of the expanded peripheral T cells.

Germline lookup yields CDR1 SNHLY and CDR2 FYNNEI. Trimming took 8 bases from V and 0 from J, leaving 25 bases between them. The CDR3 spans 18 residues. This sequence joins TRBV2 and TRBJ1-1; D might be TRBD1 (5 bases). The clonotype was recovered from an adult with an advanced solid tumor such as melanoma, head and neck, liver or kidney cancer. Sequencing was performed on CD4+ or CD8+ T cells sorted from blood, taken in a trial of the OX40 agonist ivuxolimab. The CDR3 loop is CASGWTAEGSHMNTEAFF. DNA of the CDR3: TGTGCCAGCGGATGGACGGCGGAGGGGTCGCACATGAACACTGAAGCTTTCTTT.